The T cell receptor (beta chain) under discussion was sequenced for a study of T cells in women clearing cervical HPV infection. Comment on this clone: The read finishes 3 residues shy of the CDR3 end, and the germline J gene is used to complete it.

Sequencing used immunoSEQ multiplex PCR; TCRdb keeps in-frame clones, though not all of them. The table lists about 46,000 clones. The CDR3 length is 15 residues. CDR1 is SQVTM, CDR2 ANQGSEA, per germline. Trimming removed 3 bases from V and 3 bases from J, with 18 bases in between. The rearrangement links TRBV29-1 to TRBJ2-7; a possible D gene is TRBD2 (6 bases). The TCR was taken from a woman aged 18 to 75 with a cervical HPV16 infection that either progressed to CIN3+ or cleared (not recorded which). Material: blood buffy coat. The CDR3 sequence is CSVEALGTGIYEQYF. Partial CDR3 DNA: TGCAGCGTTGAGGCTTTGGGGACTGGAATCTACGAG.